Listed here are 5 T cell receptor beta chains from one sample, sequenced in a study of blood T cell repertoires in COVID-19. Clones were sequenced by immunoSEQ multiplex PCR, and TCRdb holds only the in-frame ones, with some missing. The sample consists of about 140,000 clones, roughly 88% of them appearing once. Sequencing was performed on PBMCs or T cells enriched from blood (not recorded which). The receptors here all came from a man in his 70s who had been exposed to COVID-19.

The V call is TRBV6-2 or TRBV6-3, the J call TRBJ2-6, with D perhaps TRBD1 (5 bases). Trimming pared 5 bases from V and 4 bases from J, leaving 21 bases between. Germline V CDR1 and CDR2: MNHEY, SVGEGT. There are 18 residues in the CDR3. For the CDR3, the DNA is TGTGCCAGCAGTCGCGTCGGGCTTGGGGCGGAGGGGGCCAACGTCCTGACTTTC. Translation gives CASSRVGLGAEGANVLTF.

This chain links TRBV12-3 or TRBV12-4 with TRBJ1-2; D unresolved. V shed 6 bases and J shed 4 bases, with 12 bases lying between them. There are 13 residues in the CDR3. In nucleotides, the CDR3 is TGTGCCAGCAGCCCTGTAGATAGCTATGGCTACACCTTC. This encodes CASSPVDSYGYTF.

The CDR3 spells CASSLEINTRGFGYTF. DNA for the CDR3: TGCGCCAGCAGCTTGGAAATAAACACCAGGGGTTTTGGCTACACCTTC. The V and J genes are TRBV5-1 and TRBJ1-2, with D perhaps TRBD1 (6 bases). The CDR3 totals 16 residues. V dropped 0 bases and J dropped 7 bases, with 19 bases sitting between them. Germline V CDR1 and CDR2: SGHRS, YFSETQ.

The V gene is TRBV2, the J gene TRBJ1-1; TRBD1 matches at 7 bases. The V and J ends lost 6 bases and 5 bases, in that order; junction bases with no gene match: 9. Germline lookup yields CDR1 SNHLY and CDR2 FYNNEI. The CDR3 is 14 amino acids. The CDR3: CASRPGKGATEAFF. As DNA, the CDR3 is TGTGCCAGCAGGCCAGGGAAGGGGGCAACTGAAGCTTTCTTT.

This chain connects TRBV9 to TRBJ1-3; D possibly corresponds to TRBD1 (6 bases). Trimming removed 5 bases from V and 6 bases from J, with 9 bases in between. This CDR3 comprises 12 residues. Germline CDR1 and CDR2: SGDLS and YYNGEE. Here the CDR3 reads CASSRGKNTIYF. The CDR3 DNA sequence: TGTGCCAGCAGTAGGGGGAAAAACACCATATATTTT.